This T cell receptor (beta chain) was documented in a study of cytomegalovirus exposure and HLA in healthy donors. Turning to the study itself: Inside one of the first data releases sat about 85 million unique TCRs taken from HLA-typed donors. The Caucasian-associated ancestry cluster held around 81% of over 350 genotyped donors.

It was with 60 Vbeta and 13 Jbeta primers that the PCR ran. Original processing notes: Later analysis identified 80 million to 90 million unique TCR beta chains, 9 million to 12 million shared. The assay was immunoSEQ multiplex PCR, and TCRdb's table has in-frame clones only and misses some. Clone size and the V and J calls come from that table; the DNA yielded D and trimming. This repertoire shows about 130,000 clones, nearly 10% found once; its top ten account for 1.8%. Per the germline V gene, CDR1 is ENHRY and CDR2 is SYGVKD. The CDR3 runs 14 residues. V trimming: 6 bases; J trimming: 7 bases; junction bases outside the gene matches: 9.

This TCR derives from a middle-aged man in good health and CMV-seronegative. The genes are TRBV10-3 and TRBJ1-5, with TRBD1 matching over 7 bases. Sequencing was carried out using PBMCs. CDR3 nucleotides: TGTGCCATCAGAGAAGGGGGCATCGGGCAGCCCCAGCATTTT. It encodes CAIREGGIGQPQHF.